This TCR beta chain was obtained from a study of technical replicates of blood from a handful of donors. Measured with immunoSEQ multiplex PCR; TCRdb has only the in-frame clones, and not every one. The sample gives about 83,000 clones, roughly 94% of which show up once; around 0.3% is in the top ten. The CDR3 consists of 17 residues. V was clipped by 1 base and J by 7 bases, with 20 bases between them. Germline CDR1 SGHVS, CDR2 FQNEAQ. V is TRBV7-8 and J is TRBJ1-3; D unclear. The receptor comes from a human donor in good health. Sequences were obtained from T cells isolated from PBMCs. The CDR3 spells CASSLVDGDMTSNTIYF. Written as DNA, the CDR3 is TGTGCCAGCAGCTTAGTCGATGGTGACATGACGTCCAACACCATATATTTT.